The 25 T cell receptor beta chains listed next were all sequenced from one sample in a study of T cell repertoires in cytomegalovirus infection (dated by TCRdb to the late 2010s). Which antigens these TCRs recognize remains unknown. The instrument was an Illumina HiSeq 1500. In-frame beta chains were kept once TCRdb had trimmed the public reads at Q25 with fastp and called clones with MiXCR. Each record represents a unique CDR3 protein, reported with the most common genes and DNA among its rows. The sample has approximately 990,000 distinct CDR3 sequences on record, around 32% of them singletons. The top ten constitute about an eighth of the sample. Per the publication, the treatment or condition label means: in vitro stimulation with specific CMV peptide epitopes to enrich CMV-specific T cells. Sequencing was performed on cultured CD8+ T cells from PBMCs, taken from culture after CMV antigen stimulation. These receptors came from a human donor in good health (CMV status not recorded). Some clones in this sample may be carry-over from other donors' samples.

A few counts support this clonotype. The junction does not match germline at one end; this may be a read error. The chain employs TRBV7-7 and TRBJ1-3; D gene unclear. CDR3 length: 13 amino acids. CDR1 SSHAT and CDR2 FNYEAQ come from the germline V gene (reference sequence). CDR3 protein: CASSRNLGNTIYF. For the CDR3, the DNA is TGTGCTAGCAGCCGGAACCTTGGAAACACCATATATTTT.

In its sample, this clonotype was seen a few times. The chain links TRBV24-1 to TRBJ2-3; 7 positions match TRBD1. The V and J ends lost 4 bases and 0 bases, in that order; junction bases with no gene match: 6. The CDR3 has 16 amino acids. Germline CDR1 and CDR2: KGHDR and SFDVKD. CDR3 sequence: CATSDLTGFSTDTQYF. CDR3 DNA sequence: TGTGCCACCAGTGACCTGACAGGGTTTAGCACAGATACGCAGTATTTT.

This clonotype was detected only a few times. The chain links TRBV9 to TRBJ1-1; possible D gene TRBD1, 5 bases. Germline lookup yields CDR1 SGDLS and CDR2 YYNGEE. V shed 3 bases and J shed 0 bases, with 12 bases lying between them. This CDR3 has 15 amino acids. This CDR3 reads CASSAYDSMNTEAFF. As DNA, the CDR3 is TGTGCCAGCAGCGCGTATGACAGCATGAACACTGAAGCTTTCTTT.

This sequence joins TRBV7-2 and TRBJ1-3; TRBD1 aligns across 9 bases. Trimming cost V 3 bases and J 2 bases; bases outside gene matches: 5. Per germline, CDR1 SGHTA and CDR2 FQGNSA. The CDR3 runs to 16 residues. In DNA form, the CDR3 reads TGTGCCAGCAGCTTCCGGACAGGGGCGGCTGGAAACACCATATATTTT. This encodes CASSFRTGAAGNTIYF.

This clonotype was counted only a few times. The V gene is TRBV27, the J gene TRBJ2-1; no clear D. The CDR3 has 13 residues. Germline V gene lookup returns CDR1 MNHEY and CDR2 SMNVEV (reference sequence). Trimming stripped 2 bases from V and 3 bases from J, with 5 bases between. CDR3: CASSLNYYNEQFF. The DNA for the CDR3 is TGTGCCAGCAGTTTAAACTACTACAATGAGCAGTTCTTC.

The chain joins TRBV7-9 to TRBJ1-3, with 7 bases lining up with TRBD1. The CDR3 spans 14 residues. In germline, CDR1 is SEHNR, CDR2 FQNEAQ (reference sequence). The junction had 5 bases not matched to a gene; V was cut back by 5 bases and J by 4 bases. The DNA of the CDR3 is TGTGCCAGCAGCCCAAGGACAGGCGGAAACACCATATATTTT. Its protein product is CASSPRTGGNTIYF.

In this sample, this clonotype turned up a few times. V usage is TRBV2 and J usage is TRBJ2-2; unclear D gene. There are 14 residues in the CDR3. In germline, CDR1 is SNHLY, CDR2 FYNNEI. Between the trimmed V and J ends, which lost 6 bases and 3 bases, there was a span of 11 bases. CDR3 in DNA: TGTGCCAGCAGGCCGCAGACGGACACCGGGGAGCTGTTTTTT. Protein sequence: CASRPQTDTGELFF.

The gene calls are TRBV19 and TRBJ2-6; TRBD1 aligns across 11 bases. The trim removed 6 bases at V and 2 bases at J, leaving 3 bases unmatched. The CDR3 runs 16 residues. Germline lookup yields CDR1 LNHDA and CDR2 SQIVND (reference sequence). The CDR3 region is CASSGQGAAGANVLTF. The CDR3 DNA sequence: TGTGCCAGTAGCGGACAGGGGGCGGCTGGGGCCAACGTCCTGACTTTC.

V usage is TRBV7-2 and J usage is TRBJ2-3, with 10 bases matching TRBD2. V lost 2 bases, J lost 3 bases, and 5 bases stayed unmatched. CDR3 length: 16 residues. Germline V gene lookup returns CDR1 SGHTA and CDR2 FQGNSA. CDR3 region: CASSLLLAGGTDTQYF. The CDR3 DNA follows: TGTGCCAGCAGCTTACTGTTAGCGGGGGGTACAGATACGCAGTATTTT.

This clonotype was counted at least ten times. The rearrangement links TRBV12-3 or TRBV12-4 to TRBJ2-6; D not resolved. The CDR3 extends over 18 amino acids. V gave up 6 bases and J gave up 0 bases, with 18 bases separating them. This CDR3 reads CASSRDVVFASGANVLTF. The CDR3 DNA sequence: TGTGCCAGCAGCCGTGATGTGGTTTTTGCCTCTGGGGCCAACGTCCTGACTTTC.

This clonotype was counted a single time. CDR3 loop: CAGRTRDRGKVGELFF. The CDR3 nucleotides are TGTGCCGGTAGAACCCGGGACAGGGGGAAGGTCGGGGAGCTGTTTTTT. V is TRBV6-2 or TRBV6-3 and J is TRBJ2-2, with TRBD1 matching over 11 bases. Germline loops: CDR1 MNHEY, CDR2 SVGEGT. This CDR3 spans 16 amino acids. J was trimmed by 7 bases and V by 11 bases; bases with no gene match: 15.

V usage is TRBV20-1 and J usage is TRBJ1-6; the D is unclear. Germline-derived CDR1 and CDR2 are DFQATT and SNEGSKA (reference sequence). V was cut by 6 bases and J by 5 bases, with 14 bases left in between. This CDR3 is 14 amino acids long. CDR3 DNA: TGCAGTGCCCTTTACCCAAGGAATAATTCACCCCTCCACTTT. It specifies CSALYPRNNSPLHF.

This rearrangement joins TRBV7-6 to TRBJ1-6; 9 bases fit TRBD1. Unmatched junction bases numbered 5, after V lost 2 bases and J lost 6 bases. This CDR3 region has 16 residues. The germline V gene has CDR1 SGHVS and CDR2 FNYEAQ. CDR3 sequence reads: CASSLKVGQGNSPLHF. In nucleotides, the CDR3 is TGTGCCAGCAGCTTAAAGGTGGGACAGGGTAATTCACCCCTCCACTTT.

This clonotype was picked up a small number of times. The CDR3: CASSSEYSTEAFF. The DNA of the CDR3 is TGTGCCAGCAGTTCCGAATACAGCACTGAAGCTTTCTTT. V is TRBV6-5 and J is TRBJ1-1; D is unresolved. Germline loops: CDR1 MNHEY, CDR2 SVGAGI. With 4 bases removed from V and 4 bases from J, the gap between germline ends came to 10 bases. This CDR3 region has 13 residues.

The gene calls are TRBV5-8 and TRBJ1-1; D unclear. This CDR3 has 14 amino acids. CDR1 SGHTS and CDR2 YDEGEE come from the germline V gene. Trimming took off 7 bases at V and 4 bases at J, with 17 bases between the two ends. The CDR3 sequence is CASDYRVMSTEAFF. CDR3 DNA sequence: TGTGCCAGCGACTATAGGGTCATGAGCACTGAAGCTTTCTTT.

This clonotype was seen more than once but under ten times. The chain couples TRBV7-9 to TRBJ2-7, with 7 bases identical to TRBD1. There are 16 residues in the CDR3. Germline V gene lookup returns CDR1 SEHNR and CDR2 FQNEAQ (reference sequence). V dropped 0 bases and J dropped 3; count of bases not matched to a gene: 8. CDR3 sequence: CASSLANPTGFYEQYV. CDR3 DNA sequence: TGTGCCAGCAGCTTAGCTAACCCGACAGGGTTCTACGAGCAGTACGTC.

The chain carries TRBV6-5 and TRBJ1-4; D is possibly TRBD1 (5 bases). With 0 bases removed from V and 13 bases from J, the gap between germline ends came to 15 bases. The germline V gene has CDR1 MNHEY and CDR2 SVGAGI. The CDR3 is 14 residues long. The CDR3 spells CASSYSAGSRGLFF. DNA of the CDR3: TGTGCCAGCAGTTACTCGGCCGGCTCGAGGGGACTGTTTTTT.

This clonotype was counted only a few times. The chain couples TRBV6-6 to TRBJ2-2; the match to TRBD2 covers 15 bases. The CDR3 has 20 amino acids. Germline V gene data show CDR1 as MNHNY and CDR2 as SVGAGI (reference sequence). The V gene end was trimmed by 2 bases and the J gene end by 0 bases; junction bases not matched to a gene: 7. This CDR3 reads CASSYAPGLAGGTNTGELFF. CDR3 bases: TGTGCCAGCAGTTACGCTCCGGGACTAGCGGGGGGTACGAACACCGGGGAGCTGTTTTTT.

In this sample, this clonotype turned up a few times. V gene TRBV23-1 combines with J gene TRBJ2-3; 16 bases agree with TRBD2. TRBV23-1 is an ORF, and what it does is uncertain. Trimming removed 4 bases from V and 0 bases from J; junction bases left unmatched: 16. This CDR3 contains 22 residues. For the CDR3, the DNA is TGCGCCAGCAGTCGGAAAGCGACGGGACTAGCGGGGGGGGGACCTAGCACAGATACGCAGTATTTT. Residues: CASSRKATGLAGGGPSTDTQYF.

The V call is TRBV19, the J call TRBJ1-1; maybe TRBD1 (6 bases). Trimming left V 8 bases short and J 2 bases short, with 18 bases between. The CDR3 is made up of 15 amino acids. Looked up from germline, CDR1 is LNHDA and CDR2 is SQIVND (reference sequence). The CDR3 DNA reads as TGTGCCAGTTCCGCGTACAGGGAGGTTAACACTGAAGCTTTCTTT. Its translation: CASSAYREVNTEAFF.

The J gene is TRBJ2-1, the V gene TRBV7-9; no clear D gene. The CDR3 consists of 13 residues. V lost 6 bases, J lost 2 bases, and 8 bases lay in between. Germline V gives CDR1 SEHNR, CDR2 FQNEAQ (reference sequence). CDR3 bases: TGTGCCAGCAGTTGGGCCCCCTACAATGAGCAGTTCTTC. This codes for CASSWAPYNEQFF.

Regarding this clonotype: One junction end disagrees with the germline gene, perhaps due to a read error. The V gene is TRBV7-4, the J gene TRBJ2-7, with D possibly matching TRBD2 (6 bases). The CDR3 is 15 residues long. Germline lookup yields CDR1 SGHVT and CDR2 SQSDAQ. The CDR3 protein is CASSRSGWGSYEQCF. The DNA for the CDR3 is TGTGCCAGCAGCCGCAGCGGGTGGGGATCCTACGAGCAGTGCTTC.

The genes are TRBV7-9 and TRBJ2-3, with D possibly matching TRBD1 (6 bases). This CDR3 is built from 17 residues. Germline V lookup: CDR1 SEHNR, CDR2 FQNEAQ (reference sequence). Trimming took off 2 bases at V and 2 bases at J, with 17 bases between the two ends. The CDR3 loop is CASSLFPGHKSTDTQYF. The CDR3 DNA is TGTGCCAGCAGCTTATTTCCGGGACATAAGTCCACAGATACGCAGTATTTT.

V usage is TRBV19 and J usage is TRBJ1-1; D gene ambiguous. Trimming stripped 7 bases from V and 1 base from J, with 7 bases between. The CDR3 extends over 12 amino acids. The germline V gene encodes CDR1 LNHDA and CDR2 SQIVND (reference sequence). CDR3 loop: CASINTNTEAFF. The CDR3, as DNA: TGTGCCAGTATTAACACGAACACTGAAGCTTTCTTT.

The genes are TRBV5-4 and TRBJ1-2; tentatively, D is TRBD1 (5 bases). In germline, CDR1 is SGHNT, CDR2 YYREEE (reference sequence). V was pared by 1 base and J by 6 bases, with 10 bases between. The CDR3 length is 13 residues. The DNA for the CDR3 is TGTGCCAGCAGCTTGTTTACAGGCGATGGCTACACCTTC. Translating it yields CASSLFTGDGYTF.